This T cell receptor (beta chain) is drawn from a study of blood T cell repertoires in COVID-19. Study-wide background: T cells, B-cell-depleted T cells, or PBMCs supplied cDNA or gDNA.

The CDR3 spans 14 residues. Trimming removed 1 base from V and 5 bases from J; junction bases left unmatched: 2. Germline CDR1 reads KGHSH; CDR2 reads LQKENI. Authors' processing steps: How many nucleated cells were present was estimated from reference gene primer amplification. Clones were sequenced by immunoSEQ multiplex PCR, and TCRdb holds only the in-frame ones, with some missing. That table furnishes V, J and clone size, whereas the DNA furnished D and trimming. The sample consists of some 38,000 clones, 75% to 90% of them appearing once. The receptor was derived from a man aged 60 to 75 with active or convalescent COVID-19. The chain has TRBV18 and TRBJ2-1; 7 positions match TRBD2. The sample was peripheral blood. Here the CDR3 reads CASSPRGGNNEQFF. Here the CDR3 DNA reads TGTGCCAGCTCACCACGGGGAGGGAACAATGAGCAGTTCTTC.